A selection of T cell receptor beta chains follows, all from one sample in a study of blood T cell repertoires in COVID-19. Only in-frame clones appear in the TCRdb table, and some are missing; sequencing was by immunoSEQ multiplex PCR. In the table there are about 140,000 clones, 65% to 80% of which are singletons. The specimen was peripheral blood. The receptors were gathered from an elderly man with acute or convalescent COVID-19. Both conserved end residues are part of each CDR3. The D gene is left open where the match is weak.

d_call j_call v_call cdr3_aa
TRBD1 TRBJ2-1 TRBV14 CASSRSGTGGFGQFF
NA TRBJ1-1 TRBV3-1/TRBV3-2 CASSPGARPGAFF
NA TRBJ1-2 TRBV28 CASSTGLLEGYTF
TRBD2 TRBJ2-3 TRBV7-2 CASTIPGSGGLTDTQYF
TRBD1 TRBJ1-6 TRBV7-8 CASSFGQGRNSPLHF
TRBD2 TRBJ2-1 TRBV28 CASDSREGYNEQFF
TRBD1 TRBJ1-3 TRBV5-6 CASSRYRGTFSGNTIYF
NA TRBJ2-5 TRBV18 CASSPGGGETQYF
NA TRBJ2-5 TRBV6-5 CASTPSSRQETQYF
NA TRBJ1-3 TRBV28 CASSLGPSSGNTIYF
NA TRBJ1-1 TRBV29-1 CSAWTMDTEAFF
NA TRBJ1-3 TRBV4-1 CASSPSGSGRNTIYF
TRBD1 TRBJ1-4 TRBV7-9 CAGGTGINEKLFF
NA TRBJ2-2 TRBV24-1 CATSEHQNTGELFF
TRBD2 TRBJ2-3 TRBV7-3 CASSPGRAPDTQYF
TRBD2 TRBJ2-2 TRBV5-4 CASSLVGLAGTGELFF
TRBD1 TRBJ1-2 TRBV19 CASSNGDRGSYGYTF
NA TRBJ1-3 TRBV2 CASEADSGNTIYF
NA TRBJ2-5 TRBV24-1 CATSASGHQETQYF
TRBD1 TRBJ2-3 TRBV19 CASRGDRSTDTQYF
NA TRBJ2-1 TRBV5-4 CASSLKAGEYNEQFF
TRBD1 TRBJ2-3 TRBV5-4 CASSPNPQGVTDTQYF
NA TRBJ1-3 TRBV5-1 CASSLAASGATLTGNTIYF
TRBD2 TRBJ2-3 TRBV3-1/TRBV3-2 CASSPASGGVADTQYF
NA TRBJ2-7 TRBV3-1/TRBV3-2 CASSQEGISGYHEQYF
TRBD1 TRBJ2-1 TRBV7-3 CASSSNPGTGQFF
TRBD2 TRBJ2-1 TRBV30 CAWTTPGLAGSGSYNEQFF
NA TRBJ2-3 TRBV4-2 CASSQVGQAGYTQYF
NA TRBJ2-2 TRBV3-1/TRBV3-2 CASSLGVTGELFF
NA TRBJ1-6 TRBV7-9 CASSLFQGLSTLHF
NA TRBJ1-2 TRBV7-2 CASSQGYVQLGKYYDGYTF
NA TRBJ2-2 TRBV7-3 CASSLRAGTGELFF
NA TRBJ2-3 TRBV7-3 CASSATGPDTQYF
NA TRBJ1-1 TRBV7-2 CASSLAKAGDTSTEAFF
TRBD1 TRBJ2-1 TRBV14 CASSPIRRGGAYNEQFF
NA TRBJ2-1 TRBV4-3 CASSLQVSSSYNEQFF
TRBD1 TRBJ2-2 TRBV14 CASSQRGRVAPGELFF
NA TRBJ2-1 TRBV6-2/TRBV6-3 CASSYILNEQFF
NA TRBJ2-7 TRBV24-1 CESSYEQYF
NA TRBJ1-1 TRBV5-1 CASSLFPFGQAPTEAFF